The sequence of this T cell receptor beta chain was determined in a study of vaccination and CD4 T cells after COVID-19. Study-level information: Post-vaccination samples were procured at a median of approximately 72 days following dose two (range 14 to 241).

Germline V gene data show CDR1 as SGHRS and CDR2 as YFSETQ. The CDR3 consists of 14 residues. The V gene end was trimmed by 6 bases and the J gene end by 4 bases; junction bases not matched to a gene: 6. Comments on this clonotype: Its cognate antigen is unknown.

The treatment here: approximately 9-day PBMC culture with coronavirus spike peptide pools or control peptides (ViraFEST assay). It was with 9 to 10 IU/ml IL-2 and around 9.3 ug/ml peptide pools that 1.8 million or so PBMCs per well were cultured. The Oncomine TCR Beta short-read assay generated sequence data from the DNA of cultured CD4+ T cells. MiXCR, applied by TCRdb to the PCR reads, yields one record per CDR3 protein. The profile shows 9,500 to 15,000 distinct CDR3 sequences, roughly two fifths of them singletons. This chain links TRBV5-1 with TRBJ2-2; 7 nucleotides agree with TRBD2. The sequencing sample was made of cultured CD4+ T cells from blood. This clonotype originated in a human donor with COVID-19. The CDR3 DNA follows: TGCGCCAGCACTACTAGCGAGGGCACCGGGGAGCTGTTTTTT. This codes for CASTTSEGTGELFF. Drawing the rest from reference TRBV5-1 and TRBJ2-2, the complete variable domain is KAGVTQTPRYLIKTRGQQVTLSCSPISGHRSVSWYQQTPGQGLQFLFEYFSETQRNKGNFPGRFSGRQFSNSRSEMNVSTLELGDSALYLCASTTSEGTGELFFGEGSRLTVL.